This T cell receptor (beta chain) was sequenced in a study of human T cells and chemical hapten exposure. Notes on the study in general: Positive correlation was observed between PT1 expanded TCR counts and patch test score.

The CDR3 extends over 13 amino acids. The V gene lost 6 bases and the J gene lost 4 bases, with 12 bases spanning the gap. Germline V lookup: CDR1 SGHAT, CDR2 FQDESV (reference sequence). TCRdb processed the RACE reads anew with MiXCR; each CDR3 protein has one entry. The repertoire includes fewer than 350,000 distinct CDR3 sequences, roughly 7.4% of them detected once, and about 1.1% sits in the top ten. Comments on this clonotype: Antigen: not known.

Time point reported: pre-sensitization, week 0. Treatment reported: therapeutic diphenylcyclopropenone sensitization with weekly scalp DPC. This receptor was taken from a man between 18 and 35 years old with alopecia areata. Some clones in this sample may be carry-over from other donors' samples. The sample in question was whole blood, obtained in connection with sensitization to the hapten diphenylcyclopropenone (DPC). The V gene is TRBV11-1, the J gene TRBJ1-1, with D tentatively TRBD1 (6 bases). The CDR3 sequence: CASRQGSFTEAFF. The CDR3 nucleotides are TGTGCCAGCAGACAGGGAAGTTTCACTGAAGCTTTCTTT.